These T cell receptor beta chains were read from a single sample in a study of blood T cell repertoires in COVID-19. Clones were read by immunoSEQ multiplex PCR, and TCRdb kept only the in-frame ones, dropping some. There are 9,500 to 15,000 clones in the sample; around 85% occur only once, and roughly 5.6% lies in the top ten. Sequenced: peripheral blood. These TCRs come from a human donor in a cohort sampled during active COVID-19. CDR3s include the opening cysteine and the closing phenylalanine or tryptophan. D genes are given only for firm matches. Clone size appears in some rows only: once, few, many, or a class for an expanded clone.

j_call d_call clone_size v_call cdr3_nt cdr3_aa
TRBJ2-7 NA NA TRBV5-6 TGTGCCAGCACCCAGAGCAGGGACTTTTACGAGCAGTACTTC CASTQSRDFYEQYF
TRBJ2-7 TRBD1 NA TRBV27 TGTGCCAGCAGTTCCCTTTCGGGACAGGGGGTACGAGAGCAGTACTTC CASSSLSGQGVREQYF
TRBJ2-3 NA NA TRBV9 TGTGCCAGCAGCTCCCAACAGGGAGTTCGGGCAGATACGCAGTATTTT CASSSQQGVRADTQYF
TRBJ1-4 NA NA TRBV19 TGTGCCAGTAGTATAGGGGGCTGGAATGAAAAACTGTTTTTT CASSIGGWNEKLFF
TRBJ2-7 NA NA TRBV5-6 TGTGCCAACACGTCTCGCTACGAGCAGTACTTC CANTSRYEQYF
TRBJ2-3 TRBD2 NA TRBV30 TGTGCCTGGAGTGCCAGCGGGGGGGCAGATACGCAGTATTTT CAWSASGGADTQYF
TRBJ2-3 NA few TRBV18 TGTGCCAGCTCACTTACAGGAACTAGCACAGATACGCAGTATTTT CASSLTGTSTDTQYF
TRBJ2-1 TRBD2 NA TRBV18 TGTGCCAGCTCACGGGGGAGGGATGAGCAGTTCTTC CASSRGRDEQFF
TRBJ1-4 NA few TRBV4-2 TGTGCCAGCAGCCAAGTCGGGGGGTTGAGTGAAAAACTGTTTTTT CASSQVGGLSEKLFF
TRBJ1-5 TRBD1 NA TRBV5-1 TGCGCCAGCAGCCAAACCGGGACAGGAAATCAGCCCCAGCATTTT CASSQTGTGNQPQHF
TRBJ1-4 NA NA TRBV7-2 TGTGCCAGCAGCTTAGCCACGGTGCAGGCTAATGAAAAACTGTTTTTT CASSLATVQANEKLFF
TRBJ2-7 TRBD1 NA TRBV4-1 TGCGCCAGCAGCCATTACAGGGGGAGCTCCTACGAGCAGTACTTC CASSHYRGSSYEQYF
TRBJ1-2 NA NA TRBV27 TGTGCCAGCAGTTTGGAGGGAAGTATCGGCTACACCTTC CASSLEGSIGYTF
TRBJ2-2 NA NA TRBV19 TGTGCCAGTAAACCCCACGGGGATGCCGGGGAGCTGTTTTTT CASKPHGDAGELFF
TRBJ2-1 NA NA TRBV4-1 TGCGCCAGCAGCCAAGATGTAGCCGGGACCTACAATGAGCAGTTCTTC CASSQDVAGTYNEQFF
TRBJ2-1 NA large TRBV7-9 TGTGCCAGCAGAGCTACCGGGACACCAAGCAATGAGCAGTTCTTC CASRATGTPSNEQFF
TRBJ2-1 TRBD2 NA TRBV7-2 TGTGCCAGCAGCTTCATCAGGGAGGGGAATGAGCAGTTCTTC CASSFIREGNEQFF
TRBJ2-1 TRBD1 once TRBV24-1 TGTGCCACCCAGGACAGGGCATACAATGAGCAGTTCTTC CATQDRAYNEQFF
TRBJ2-1 TRBD2 NA TRBV7-9 TGTGCCAGCAGCCCAGGACTAGAACTTAATGAGCAGTTCTTC CASSPGLELNEQFF
TRBJ1-4 NA NA TRBV9 TGTGCCAGCAGCGTAATCGGGGGTGAAGAAAAACTGTTTTTT CASSVIGGEEKLFF
TRBJ2-1 TRBD2 NA TRBV13 TGTGCCAGCAGCTTACAAGAGCGGGAGGGTCGGTTCTTC CASSLQEREGRFF
TRBJ1-4 NA NA TRBV4-3 TGCGCCAGCAGCCAAACTGGGGGGGGCATGGCTAATGAAAAACTGTTTTTT CASSQTGGGMANEKLFF
TRBJ2-1 NA NA TRBV7-2 TGTGCCAGCAGCTTAGCCCTAGCCCTATCCTACAATGAGCAGTTCTTC CASSLALALSYNEQFF